This entry features one T cell receptor beta chain sequence. This specimen comes from a study of blood T cell repertoires in COVID-19. Overall study context: The United States, Italy and Spain were the sources of the acute and convalescent COVID-19 samples.

The CDR3 is 13 amino acids. The trim removed 0 bases at V and 6 bases at J, leaving 1 base unmatched. Germline CDR1 and CDR2: SGHNT and YYREEE (reference sequence). The data were produced by immunoSEQ multiplex PCR, yet TCRdb's version contains in-frame clones alone and is incomplete. The data show some 240,000 clones, around 81% seen once. The sequence derives from a human donor in a cohort sampled during active COVID-19. The sample comprised peripheral blood. V and J are TRBV5-4 and TRBJ2-3; 7 nucleotides align to TRBD2. DNA for the CDR3: TGTGCCAGCAGCTTGGTCGGGAGGGATACGCAGTATTTT. Translated: CASSLVGRDTQYF.